These T cell receptor beta chains were read from a single sample in a study of blood T cell repertoires in COVID-19. Profiled with immunoSEQ multiplex PCR; TCRdb holds only in-frame clones, not every one. The repertoire consists of some 260,000 clones, with 70% to 90% occurring once and the leading ten covering 3% to 3.5%. The specimen was peripheral blood. These receptor sequences come from a man aged 18 to 35 with active or convalescent COVID-19. The CDR3 runs from the conserved cysteine through the conserved F or W. D genes are given only for firm matches. The listing skips clone size in some rows; elsewhere it reads once, few, many or a size class.

CDR3 protein | J gene | clone size | V gene | D gene
CASSQGQGASWATGELFF | TRBJ2-2 | . | TRBV7-9 | TRBD1
CASSVQASTAEAFF | TRBJ1-1 | . | TRBV5-1 | .
CASISGNTIYF | TRBJ1-3 | once | TRBV19 | .
CASSVSPNNEQFF | TRBJ2-1 | many | TRBV6-4 | .
CASSVDVGGHEKLFF | TRBJ1-4 | . | TRBV9 | .
CASRPRQGESTEAFF | TRBJ1-1 | . | TRBV10-1 | TRBD1
CASSSGGGTDTQYF | TRBJ2-3 | . | TRBV11-3 | .
CASSPGGGTDTQYF | TRBJ2-3 | . | TRBV4-2 | TRBD2
CSVEGVSGISTDTQYF | TRBJ2-3 | once | TRBV29-1 | TRBD2
CASSRQGNSGNTIYF | TRBJ1-3 | few | TRBV14 | TRBD1
CASTKSGPSTDTQYF | TRBJ2-3 | . | TRBV9 | .
CASSTRTGLIYGYTF | TRBJ1-2 | . | TRBV3-1/TRBV3-2 | TRBD1
CATELSQGGVGGYTF | TRBJ1-2 | few | TRBV15 | .
CASSLGSNERQYF | TRBJ2-7 | few | TRBV7-8 | .
CASSYPQRRGTGELFF | TRBJ2-2 | . | TRBV6-6 | .
CASSPPENAEAFF | TRBJ1-1 | . | TRBV6-5 | .
CASRTSGGTDTQYF | TRBJ2-3 | once | TRBV11-2 | TRBD2
CASIPTWGDLLTEAFF | TRBJ1-1 | . | TRBV7-6 | .
CASSIKGGGYTF | TRBJ1-2 | . | TRBV19 | .
CASRDPGTEAFF | TRBJ1-1 | once | TRBV28 | .
CASRRGDSNTEAFF | TRBJ1-1 | many | TRBV5-1 | .
CASSLAGTSWGDEQFF | TRBJ2-1 | . | TRBV7-2 | TRBD2
CASSENPATYNSGANVLTF | TRBJ2-6 | . | TRBV6-1 | .
CASSLIGPGTGPGYTF | TRBJ1-2 | few | TRBV13 | TRBD1
CAISDAGYGYTF | TRBJ1-2 | . | TRBV10-3 | .
CASRPDSGSYEQYF | TRBJ2-7 | . | TRBV7-2 | .
CTSSLSGMNTEAFF | TRBJ1-1 | . | TRBV7-9 | .
CASSPYRNSNQPQHF | TRBJ1-5 | . | TRBV7-6 | .
CASRYRETSYEQYF | TRBJ2-7 | . | TRBV6-5 | .
CASSPAGQGAGGYTF | TRBJ1-2 | . | TRBV4-3 | TRBD1
CASSLLPSDYGYTF | TRBJ1-2 | few | TRBV7-9 | .
CSVSGTSVSYEQYF | TRBJ2-7 | . | TRBV29-1 | TRBD2
CASSLGAAYEQYF | TRBJ2-7 | . | TRBV11-2 | .
CASSWQRFNNEQFF | TRBJ2-1 | . | TRBV19 | .
CASSGTRVSHNEQFF | TRBJ2-1 | . | TRBV18 | TRBD2
CASSPSQGRELFF | TRBJ2-2 | . | TRBV18 | .